Presented here are 23 T cell receptor beta chains from one specimen sequenced in a study of cytomegalovirus exposure and HLA in healthy donors. 13 Jbeta primers and 60 Vbeta primers were used for the PCR. TCRdb's table, derived via immunoSEQ multiplex PCR, lists solely in-frame clones and lacks some. The table includes 55,000 to 65,000 clones, under 85% detected once. Sequencing input: PBMCs. The origin of the receptors is a woman aged 25 to 39 in good health and CMV-seronegative.

This clone was seen only a few times. The chain employs TRBV29-1 and TRBJ2-2; 9 bases are a match to TRBD1. The CDR3 sequence is 15 residues long. V lost 6 bases to trimming and J lost 6 bases; unmatched junction nucleotides: 11. CDR1 SQVTM and CDR2 ANQGSEA come from the germline V gene. CDR3 bases: TGCAGCGTCGAGCCGGGGACAGGGATCCCCGGGGAGCTGTTTTTT. Protein sequence: CSVEPGTGIPGELFF.

V and J are TRBV7-8 and TRBJ2-7; TRBD2 is a possible D gene (6 bases). The CDR3 spans 13 residues. Germline V gives CDR1 SGHVS, CDR2 FQNEAQ. V was trimmed by 3 bases and J by 5 bases, leaving 11 bases between them. CDR3 amino acids: CASSLTGLNEQYV. CDR3 nucleotides: TGTGCCAGCAGCTTGACCGGACTAAACGAGCAGTACGTC.

The chain is built from TRBV5-1 and TRBJ1-3; possibly TRBD1 for D (6 bases). Germline lookup yields CDR1 SGHRS and CDR2 YFSETQ. The CDR3 has 15 amino acids. V lost 3 bases, J lost 3 bases, and 13 bases lay in between. CDR3 loop: CASSSGETYGNTIYF. CDR3 bases: TGCGCCAGCAGCTCAGGGGAAACTTATGGAAACACCATATATTTT.

Only a few counts were recorded for this clone. This sequence joins TRBV5-1 and TRBJ1-1, with D unresolved. The germline V gene has CDR1 SGHRS and CDR2 YFSETQ. Trimming cost V 0 bases and J 2 bases, with 5 bases left between them. The CDR3 sequence is 13 residues long. The CDR3 sequence is CASSLVANTEAFF. The DNA of the CDR3 is TGCGCCAGCAGCTTGGTGGCCAACACTGAAGCTTTCTTT.

The rearrangement uses TRBV10-3 and TRBJ1-4; D is perhaps TRBD1 (5 bases). Germline CDR1 is ENHRY and CDR2 is SYGVKD. The CDR3 has 17 amino acids. Trimming left V 6 bases short and J 7 bases short, with 24 bases between. The CDR3 bases are TGTGCCATCAGCCTTACCGGCCCCAGGGCGGTAAGTGAAAAACTGTTTTTT. It yields the protein CAISLTGPRAVSEKLFF.

The rearrangement joins TRBV18 to TRBJ1-2; D not certain. V dropped 0 bases and J dropped 8 bases, with 10 bases sitting between them. The germline V gene has CDR1 KGHSH and CDR2 LQKENI. The CDR3 length is 13 residues. DNA for the CDR3: TGTGCCAGCTCACCACCTTCAGGTGGAGGCTACACCTTC. This translates into CASSPPSGGGYTF.

The chain recombines TRBV9 with TRBJ2-1; D perhaps matches TRBD2 (6 bases). V dropped 1 base and J dropped 3 bases, with 17 bases sitting between them. The CDR3 is made up of 17 amino acids. CDR1 is SGDLS and CDR2 is YYNGEE in the germline V gene. CDR3 nucleotides: TGTGCCAGCAGCGTATTTTCTGGTGGCGGGAACTACAATGAGCAGTTCTTC. Residues: CASSVFSGGGNYNEQFF.

The chain joins TRBV18 to TRBJ2-5; D is unclear. Germline CDR1 and CDR2: KGHSH and LQKENI. This CDR3 is built from 13 residues. Trimming shortened V by 6 bases and J by 4 bases, and 12 bases separated the two germline ends. The CDR3 DNA sequence: TGTGCCAGCTCCCCAGGAGAGTTAGAGACCCAGTACTTC. Encoded protein: CASSPGELETQYF.

The J gene is TRBJ1-2, the V gene TRBV7-2; TRBD1 agrees at 7 bases. In germline, CDR1 is SGHTA, CDR2 FQGNSA. V was pared by 1 base and J by 3 bases, with 11 bases of the junction left unmatched. The CDR3 sequence is 17 residues long. CDR3 DNA: TGTGCCAGCAGCTTAGACAGGGGCCAACTTCTGTACTATGGCTACACCTTC. Protein: CASSLDRGQLLYYGYTF.

The chain has TRBV5-4 and TRBJ2-7, with TRBD1 matching over 8 bases. Germline CDR1 and CDR2: SGHNT and YYREEE (reference sequence). This CDR3 is built from 14 residues. Trimming cost V 7 bases and J 5 bases; bases outside gene matches: 11. The CDR3 DNA is TGTGCCAGCTCATCCGGACAGGGCCCTCACGAGCAGTACTTC. It specifies CASSSGQGPHEQYF.

Here the CDR3 DNA reads TGTGCCTGGAGTGGACAGGGGGGGGAGCAGTACTTC. Protein product: CAWSGQGGEQYF. V is TRBV30 and J is TRBJ2-7; 9 bases match TRBD1. There are 12 residues in the CDR3. Losses at the gene ends were 1 base for V and 7 bases for J; bases not matched to a gene: 2. Germline CDR1 reads GTSNPN; CDR2 reads SVGIG (reference sequence).

The CDR3 reads CAWSAGAGNTIYF. CDR3 bases: TGTGCCTGGAGTGCGGGGGCTGGAAACACCATATATTTT. The chain links TRBV30 to TRBJ1-3, with D possibly TRBD1 on 5 matching bases. V dropped 1 base and J dropped 2 bases, with 6 bases sitting between them. Germline V gene data show CDR1 as GTSNPN and CDR2 as SVGIG (reference sequence). The CDR3 is 13 amino acids. The whole variable domain, remainder taken from reference TRBV30 and TRBJ1-3, is SQTIHQWPATLVQPVGSPLSLECTVEGTSNPNLYWYRQAAGRGLQLLFYSVGIGQISSEVPQNLSASRPQDRQFILSSKKLLLSDSGFYLCAWSAGAGNTIYFGEGSWLTVV.

V usage is TRBV9 and J usage is TRBJ1-2; 7 bases are shared with TRBD1. V lost 3 bases, J lost 4 bases, and 6 bases stayed unmatched. The CDR3 covers 14 residues. Germline-derived CDR1 and CDR2 are SGDLS and YYNGEE. The CDR3 bases are TGTGCCAGCAGCGACCGGGGACAGTCCTATGGCTACACCTTC. Translating it yields CASSDRGQSYGYTF.

The rearrangement uses TRBV7-8 and TRBJ1-1; unclear D gene. The CDR3 totals 11 residues. The germline CDR1 and CDR2 sequences are SGHVS and FQNEAQ. Trimming shortened V by 5 bases and J by 6 bases, and 7 bases separated the two germline ends. CDR3 amino acids: CASSPNSEAFF. The CDR3 DNA reads as TGTGCCAGCAGCCCAAACTCTGAAGCTTTCTTT.

V usage is TRBV27 and J usage is TRBJ1-6; maybe TRBD1 (6 bases). This CDR3 comprises 16 residues. The germline gives CDR1 MNHEY, CDR2 SMNVEV (reference sequence). The V end was cut by 5 bases, the J end by 2 bases, with 13 bases between. Here the CDR3 reads CASSRLGTPYNSPLHF. The CDR3 DNA reads TGTGCCAGCAGTAGACTCGGGACACCCTATAATTCACCCCTCCACTTT.

This clone was seen only a few times. The chain joins TRBV28 to TRBJ1-5, with 8 positions matching TRBD1. CDR3 length equals 13 residues. Germline lookup yields CDR1 MDHEN and CDR2 SYDVKM. V trimming: 11 bases; J trimming: 1 base; junction bases outside the gene matches: 4. CDR3 nucleotides: TGTGCCGGCCGACAGGGGAGCAATCAGCCCCAGCATTTT. Translation: CAGRQGSNQPQHF.

This clone was found once. This chain joins TRBV19 and TRBJ2-7; tentative D call: TRBD2 (5 bases). The CDR3 spans 14 residues. Trimming took 0 bases from V and 2 from J, leaving 8 bases between them. In germline, CDR1 is LNHDA, CDR2 SQIVND (reference sequence). The CDR3 loop is CASSIEPGTYEQYF. The CDR3 DNA reads TGTGCCAGTAGTATAGAACCGGGGACCTACGAGCAGTACTTC.

The chain joins TRBV5-1 to TRBJ2-2; 10 positions agree with TRBD1. The CDR3 is 17 residues long. Germline loops: CDR1 SGHRS, CDR2 YFSETQ. The junction had 11 bases not matched to a gene; V was cut back by 4 bases and J by 5 bases. The CDR3: CASSPSPGTGVTGELFF. DNA for the CDR3: TGCGCCAGCAGCCCCTCTCCCGGGACAGGGGTTACCGGGGAGCTGTTTTTT.

V is TRBV9 and J is TRBJ1-2; TRBD1 matches at 9 bases. This CDR3 has 13 residues. CDR1 SGDLS and CDR2 YYNGEE come from the germline V gene. V trimming: 0 bases; J trimming: 8 bases; junction bases outside the gene matches: 2. The CDR3 nucleotides are TGTGCCAGCAGCGTAGCTGGGACAGGGGGCTACACCTTC. Its protein is CASSVAGTGGYTF. The variable domain in full, with the rest retrieved from reference TRBV9 and TRBJ1-2, is DSGVTQTPKHLITATGQRVTLRCSPRSGDLSVYWYQQSLDQGLQFLIQYYNGEERAKGNILERFSAQQFPDLHSELNLSSLELGDSALYFCASSVAGTGGYTFGSGTRLTVV.

The rearrangement links TRBV5-6 to TRBJ2-7; 7 bases are shared with TRBD1. Germline CDR1 SGHDT, CDR2 YYEEEE. The CDR3 loop spans 13 amino acids. The V and J ends lost 8 bases and 0 bases, in that order; junction bases with no gene match: 5. Here the CDR3 reads CASYEGASYEQYF. The DNA for the CDR3 is TGTGCCAGTTATGAGGGGGCCTCCTACGAGCAGTACTTC.

The chain joins TRBV5-1 to TRBJ1-1; 8 bases are a match to TRBD1. V lost 0 bases to trimming and J lost 5 bases; unmatched junction nucleotides: 12. The CDR3 runs to 17 residues. Germline V CDR1 and CDR2: SGHRS, YFSETQ. The CDR3 region has the DNA TGCGCCAGCAGCTTGGCAGGGGGCGAGATCAGGGGAACTGAAGCTTTCTTT. This gives the protein CASSLAGGEIRGTEAFF.

The V gene is TRBV30, the J gene TRBJ1-4; 7 bases fit TRBD1. Looked up from germline, CDR1 is GTSNPN and CDR2 is SVGIG (reference sequence). The CDR3 consists of 11 residues. V lost 5 bases to trimming and J lost 8 bases; unmatched junction nucleotides: 2. CDR3 sequence reads: CAWSGGEKLFF. The DNA of the CDR3 is TGTGCCTGGTCAGGGGGGGAAAAACTGTTTTTT.

The chain is built from TRBV19 and TRBJ2-2; D might be TRBD2 (7 bases). This CDR3 spans 13 amino acids. The ends were cut back, 8 bases at V and 6 bases at J, with 13 bases in the middle. CDR1 LNHDA and CDR2 SQIVND come from the germline V gene (reference sequence). CDR3: CASEGGKAGELFF. CDR3 DNA sequence: TGTGCCAGTGAGGGGGGGAAAGCCGGGGAGCTGTTTTTT. Supplemented by reference TRBV19 and TRBJ2-2, the full variable domain reads DGGITQSPKYLFRKEGQNVTLSCEQNLNHDAMYWYRQDPGQGLRLIYYSQIVNDFQKGDIAEGYSVSREKKESFPLTVTSAQKNPTAFYLCASEGGKAGELFFGEGSRLTVL.